Reported below is one TCR beta chain. This clonotype was recorded many times. This receptor's antigen is unknown. Base qualities are not at hand, and no much larger clone is one base apart. The source of the sample is a study of T cells in Graves' hyperthyroidism and ophthalmopathy (dated by TCRdb to about 2019). Looking at the study overall: Peripheral blood samples were taken at initial diagnosis, before any treatment was given. A discovery cohort of about a hundred patients, roughly 45 with Graves' ophthalmopathy and more than 55 with stable Graves' hyperthyroidism, was used to find distinguishing TCR V-J signatures. Prospective prediction of ophthalmopathy was tested in an independent validation cohort of some 19 hyperthyroidism patients and 17 patients who later progressed to ophthalmopathy. The 75 to 100 discovery patients were randomly split 7:3 into training and test sets. The study also compared thyroid tissue and blood T-cell repertoires from five or six Graves' hyperthyroidism patients. Following sampling, methimazole starting at 30 mg daily was given to hyperthyroidism patients, and high-dose intravenous methylprednisolone was given to ophthalmopathy patients. The paper reports TCR Vbeta CDR3 sequencing of fewer than 150 peripheral blood samples: some 44 ophthalmopathy, fewer than 80 hyperthyroidism and around 17 progressor patients.

Trimming takes 1 base off V and 4 bases off J; junction bases not matched to a gene: 11. Its CDR3 holds 17 amino acids, cysteine through phenylalanine. This entry keeps only the CDR3 DNA: 51 bases, framed from base 1. Taken from the germline V gene, the CDR1 and CDR2 loops are MNHNS and SASEGT. General conclusions and limits of the study: In cross-validation, a model built on a 13 V-J signature told ophthalmopathy apart from stable hyperthyroidism with approximately 90% sensitivity and approximately 84% specificity, and in testing the same model reached 80%/75%. During validation, the model predicted progression to ophthalmopathy a median of roughly 7.1 months ahead of onset, with around 71% sensitivity and roughly 75% specificity. Sample size was not statistically predetermined, and blinding of investigators to group allocation was not performed. Most expanded thyroid clonotypes (frequency above 0.001) were also detected in blood, a finding suggesting that blood repertoires may reflect thyroid immune responses.

Stable Graves' hyperthyroidism was defined as no progression to ophthalmopathy during 18 months of follow-up. The hyperthyroidism patients were between 18 and 65 years old and newly diagnosed, with a disease duration of less than 2 months. The study excluded patients with uncontrolled infections, other autoimmune diseases, pregnancy or lactation. Clinical symptoms, serum thyroxine and TRAb, thyroid ultrasound, and orbital computed tomography formed the basis for the diagnoses. PBMCs were isolated from 10 ml of fresh peripheral blood by Ficoll-Paque density gradient centrifugation. Total RNA was extracted with Trizol reagent, and quality was checked on an Agilent 2100 Bioanalyzer. The TCR beta CDR3 regions were amplified from the RNA transcripts. The first round of RT-PCR for the TCR CDR3 was performed with the HTBI primer set and the Qiagen OneStep RT-PCR kit. Libraries were constructed in a second round of multiplex PCR, after which size selection and purification were performed. Paired-end sequencing of the libraries was performed with 100 bp reads on an Illumina HiSeq2000. Per the original workflow: Raw data were processed with SOAPnuke, discarding reads with adapters, uncalled bases, mean Phred below 15, or no exact constant-primer or identifier match. High-quality paired reads were merged with COPE v1.2.5, and unique nucleotide sequences were defined as clonotypes. MiTCR v1.1 was used to align clonotypes to the IMGT TRBV, TRBD and TRBJ reference segments. Analysis was restricted to V-J combinations with a frequency above 0.0001, which covered over 98% of repertoires. A TCS score was defined as the ratio between F50 (clonal expansion) and ExV (chaos), using BLOSUM62-based TCRdist between CDR3 peptides within each V-J. Welch's t-statistics and random forest reduced 500 to 550 V-J features to roughly 13, which were used in a naive Bayes classifier (R e1071). TCRdb reprocessed the public reads (quality trimming at Q25 with fastp, clone calling with MiXCR) and kept in-frame beta chains. Every CDR3 protein is listed once, alongside the most common genes and DNA of its rows. What appears here as the V and J calls and clone size reflects TCRdb's work, not the paper's. For this sample the table gives roughly 740,000 distinct CDR3 sequences, of which about a sixth were detected only once. Over 7.5% of the sample is taken by the ten largest.

The source is a man younger than 30 with Graves' hyperthyroidism. The chain is encoded by TRBV6-1 joined to TRBJ1-2; TRBD1 lines up with 8 middle nucleotides. The sequencing input was blood. The CDR3 is CASSEGAGGATFYGYTF. The nucleotides read TGTGCCAGCAGTGAAGGAGCAGGGGGCGCGACTTTCTATGGCTACACCTTC.